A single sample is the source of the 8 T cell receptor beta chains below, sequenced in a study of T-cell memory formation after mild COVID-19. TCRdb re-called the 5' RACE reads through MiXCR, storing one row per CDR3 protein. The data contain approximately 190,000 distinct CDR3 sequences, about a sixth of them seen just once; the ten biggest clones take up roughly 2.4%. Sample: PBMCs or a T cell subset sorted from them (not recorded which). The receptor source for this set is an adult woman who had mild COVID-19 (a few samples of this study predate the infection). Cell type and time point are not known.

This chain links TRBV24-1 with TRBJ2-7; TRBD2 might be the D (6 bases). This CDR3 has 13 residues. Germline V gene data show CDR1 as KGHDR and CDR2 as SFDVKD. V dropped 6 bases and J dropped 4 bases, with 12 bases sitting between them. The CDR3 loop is CATSSSGTYEQYF. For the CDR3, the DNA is TGTGCCACCAGTTCGTCAGGGACTTACGAGCAGTACTTC.

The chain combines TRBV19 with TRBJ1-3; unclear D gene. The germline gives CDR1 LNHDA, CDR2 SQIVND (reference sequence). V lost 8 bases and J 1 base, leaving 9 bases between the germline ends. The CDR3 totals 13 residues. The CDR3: CASRSGSGNTIYF. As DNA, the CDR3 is TGTGCCAGTCGTTCTGGGTCTGGAAACACCATATATTTT.

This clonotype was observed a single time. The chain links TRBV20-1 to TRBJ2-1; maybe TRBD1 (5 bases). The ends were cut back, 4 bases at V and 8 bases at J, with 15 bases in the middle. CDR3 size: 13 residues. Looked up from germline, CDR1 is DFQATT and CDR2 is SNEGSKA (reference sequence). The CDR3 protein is CSATRTGIDEQFF. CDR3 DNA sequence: TGCAGTGCTACCCGAACAGGAATCGATGAGCAGTTCTTC.

The CDR3 DNA reads as TGTGCCAGCAGCCCCTCAGGCCTAGCGGGCACCGGGGAGCTGTTTTTT. Its translation: CASSPSGLAGTGELFF. The V call is TRBV9, the J call TRBJ2-2; TRBD2 agrees at 8 bases. The CDR3 has 16 amino acids. Looked up from germline, CDR1 is SGDLS and CDR2 is YYNGEE. V lost 4 bases, J lost 4 bases, and 9 bases stayed unmatched. Drawing the rest from reference TRBV9 and TRBJ2-2, the complete variable domain is DSGVTQTPKHLITATGQRVTLRCSPRSGDLSVYWYQQSLDQGLQFLIQYYNGEERAKGNILERFSAQQFPDLHSELNLSSLELGDSALYFCASSPSGLAGTGELFFGEGSRLTVL.

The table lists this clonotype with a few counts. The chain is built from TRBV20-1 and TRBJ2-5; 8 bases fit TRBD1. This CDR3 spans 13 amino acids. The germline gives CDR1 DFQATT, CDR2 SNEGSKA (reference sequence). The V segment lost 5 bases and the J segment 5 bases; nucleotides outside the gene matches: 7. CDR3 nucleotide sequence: TGCAGTGCTGGGGCAGGGGGCGACGAGACCCAGTACTTC. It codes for CSAGAGGDETQYF.

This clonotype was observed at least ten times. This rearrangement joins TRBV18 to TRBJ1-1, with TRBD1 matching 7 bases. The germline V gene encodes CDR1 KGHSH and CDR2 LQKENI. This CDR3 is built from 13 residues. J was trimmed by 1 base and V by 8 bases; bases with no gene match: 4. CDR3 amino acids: CASQQGRNTEAFF. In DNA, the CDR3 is TGTGCCAGCCAACAGGGGAGGAACACTGAAGCTTTCTTT.

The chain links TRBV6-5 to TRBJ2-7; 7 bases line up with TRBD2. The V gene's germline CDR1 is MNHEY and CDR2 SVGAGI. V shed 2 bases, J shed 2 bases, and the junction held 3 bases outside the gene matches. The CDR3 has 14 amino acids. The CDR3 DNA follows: TGTGCCAGCAGTTACGCGGGAGTGGCCTACGAGCAGTACTTC. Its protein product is CASSYAGVAYEQYF.

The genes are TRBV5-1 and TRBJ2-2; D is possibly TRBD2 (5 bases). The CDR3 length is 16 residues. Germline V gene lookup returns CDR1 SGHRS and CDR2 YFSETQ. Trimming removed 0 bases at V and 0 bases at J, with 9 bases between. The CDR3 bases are TGCGCCAGCAGCTTGGCCGTCGGGGCGAACACCGGGGAGCTGTTTTTT. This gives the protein CASSLAVGANTGELFF.